What follows describes a single TCR beta chain. The target antigen is unknown. TCRdb's copy holds only in-frame clones and misses some; the assay was immunoSEQ multiplex PCR. The sample has about 120,000 clones, about 92% seen once. The record originates from a study of graft-versus-host responses after intestinal transplantation. Study overall: Multivisceral, liver-intestinal, or isolated intestinal transplants were given to recipients. Induction with anti-thymocyte globulin, then tacrolimus and steroids for roughly three years, was given to all recipients.

Germline assignment: CDR1 MDHEN and CDR2 SYDVKM. V shed 2 bases, J shed 9 bases, and the junction held 10 bases outside the gene matches. This CDR3 has 14 amino acids. Findings of the study overall: Researchers found peak circulating GvH clone levels linked to early post-transplant HvG declines. The recipient marrow held GvH clones, and some of them showed up first in ileum or blood.

This chain links TRBV28 with TRBJ2-7; TRBD1 matches at 7 bases. The sequence came from a human donor who was the organ donor for an intestinal transplant. The sequencing here drew on unstimulated CD8+ T cells sorted from spleen or lymph node cells, taken before transplant. DNA of the CDR3: TGTGCCAGCAGTTTAACGACAGGGTTTCAGGGGCAGTACTTC. Translation gives CASSLTTGFQGQYF.